This TCR beta chain was retrieved from a study of cytomegalovirus exposure and HLA in healthy donors (dated by TCRdb to about 2017). Context from the whole study: An earlier analysis of approximately 640 of the donors reported 250 to 300 Gb of sequence data and 117 million unique TCR beta sequences from about 200 million T cells. An early release covering about 600 HLA-typed donors comprised 250 to 350 gigabases of sequencing data and tens of millions of unique TCR sequences. Of the approximately 400 genotyped donors, about 80% fell in the genetic ancestry cluster associated with self-reported Caucasian donors. The study aimed to test whether cataloging public T cell receptors could reveal signatures of past pathogen exposure. The T cell repertoires of under 700 subjects were profiled by immunosequencing and related to cytomegalovirus serostatus. In addition to the first cohort of 500 to 850 subjects, a separate validation cohort of some 120 different subjects was used. The study combined high-throughput TCR immunosequencing, statistical association of individual TCRs with disease status, and machine learning to predict cytomegalovirus infection status. A later analysis re-examined previously published TCR beta repertoires from roughly 720 donors and added high-resolution HLA genotyping to investigate patterns of TCR occurrence. The later analysis used no new phenotypic data to find candidate immune exposures, relying instead on TCR beta sequences and their occurrence across donors. To decide whether each TCR beta V gene segment behaved as functional or pseudogenic, an earlier analysis of some 600 of the donors relied on high-throughput TCR beta sequencing. Alongside the repertoire data, information on donor age, sex, ethnicity and CMV serostatus was compiled. Genome-wide SNP genotypes for about 55% of the roughly 670 donors were used in a later genetic analysis, which treated that subset as a discovery cohort. Every discovery cohort repertoire had been produced on one sequencing platform. Both class I and class II loci were covered by HLA typing, at four-digit resolution. Typing coverage differed by locus: A, B, C, DRB1 and DQB1 were typed in roughly 620-640 donors, DQA1 in roughly 500, DPA1 in approximately 600, and DPB1 in about 450. Roughly 5 DR-DQ haplotypes were handled as single units for association and clustering because linkage in the cohort was strong. Across approximately 420 genotyped donors of the cohort, an average of approximately 220,000 unique TCR beta nucleotide sequences per donor were sequenced, and roughly 18% of those sequences were non-productive. Summary of the overall study and its limitations: Presence/absence analyses assumed roughly uniform sequencing depth across donors, an assumption that may not hold. The only immune exposure information available for the cohort was CMV serostatus. A further reported finding was that TCR beta sequences accurately predicted the HLA-A and HLA-B alleles for most subjects in the first cohort. Over 15 rarely observed V segments, including chromosome 9 orphons, were excluded from the earlier analysis of several hundred of the donors because counts were too low. An earlier analysis of approximately 590 of the donors showed that most TCR beta V segments appeared in productive rearrangements either about 87% or about 30% of the time, which broadly matched IMGT annotations. In a later genetic analysis, a missense DCLRE1C variant was associated with V-gene and J-gene trimming of TCR beta chains, and the association was replicated in an independent cohort. In a later analysis, HLA-associated TCR beta chains were found to be more clonally expanded and to have lower generation probabilities than equally common non-associated chains. According to a later analysis, parvovirus B19, influenza, CMV and Epstein-Barr virus appeared linked to several top co-occurrence clusters. Some IMGT-functional V segments, including TRBV6-2 and TRBV6-3, could not be distinguished by the 87-base-pair reads and were therefore excluded. Correlated functional status among segregating V segments might be attributable to linkage disequilibrium, but an unknown experimental factor could not be ruled out. While some public TCRs were present in many individuals, most TCR sequences turned up only very rarely across donors. A cluster of highly shared sequence variants was judged likely to be a technical artifact of the sequencing pipeline. Because HLA typing was unavailable for some donors at each locus, only the typed subset was used in association tests. According to a later analysis, TCR association rates differed among HLA loci, with DRB1 alleles showing the most associated TCRs and HLA-C alleles showing the fewest. This cohort had only TCR beta chains sequenced, and the lack of alpha or paired-chain data limited which features could be detected. In a later genetic analysis, fewer N-insertions in productive TCRs were reported among donors in an Asian-associated ancestry cluster than the approximately 630-donor mean. When HLA alleles, especially DR and DQ, strongly co-occurred, TCR associations were difficult to assign to individual alleles. The study gave a list of around 170 TCR beta chains associated with cytomegalovirus. Three of the identified cytomegalovirus-associated TCR beta chains were confirmed in vitro to be specific for cytomegalovirus antigens. According to a later analysis, most CMV-associated TCR beta chains appeared to be HLA-restricted, and the HLA associations seemed to be driven largely by CMV exposure. The classifier was reported to diagnose cytomegalovirus status with high specificity and sensitivity in both the original cohort and the validation cohort. The authors suggested that the approach could potentially be generalized to other disease states and immunological phenotypes. Specific HLA alleles were associated with 16,951 TCR beta sequences at a false discovery rate of 0.05 in a later analysis.

To prepare the library, the immunoSEQ multiplex PCR assay was applied. For the multiplex PCR, a mixture combining 60 forward primers for TCR Vbeta segments and 13 reverse primers for TCR Jbeta segments was used. The CDR3 region of rearranged TCR beta genes was amplified from genomic DNA by a multiplex PCR assay. The Illumina HiSeq System was used to sequence the amplified TCR beta libraries as 87-base-pair reads. In the authors' own workflow: In a later analysis, some 80 million unique TCR beta chains were counted across the 500 to 850 repertoires, and approximately 11 million of these chains were shared by at least two donors. Raw reads were error-corrected and collapsed into unique sequences by a nearest-neighbor algorithm in which closely related sequences were merged to remove PCR and sequencing errors. To assign V, D and J gene segments, CDR3 sequences were aligned to IMGT reference sequences. For a sequence to be retained, a match of at least six nucleotides to both a V gene segment and a J gene segment was required. A rearrangement was called productive if the CDR3 had no stop codons and remained in frame with V and J, and every other rearrangement was called non-productive. CDR3 was defined according to IMGT convention as the region running from the second conserved V-encoded cysteine to the conserved J-encoded phenylalanine. The earlier analysis of 587 of the donors excluded any sequence lacking an unambiguous match to a single V gene segment. An earlier analysis of 500 to 700 of the donors classified V segments as functional when productive rearrangements were above 56.7% and as segregating when the standard deviation between donors was above 5%. A statistical classification framework was built to diagnose cytomegalovirus status from the catalog of TCR beta chain sequences. In a later analysis, V and J genes were assigned by comparing TCR nucleotide sequences against IMGT/GENE-DB human TR gene sequences. Using the TCRdist pipeline, a later analysis assigned CDR3 sequences along with most-parsimonious VDJ recombination scenarios. In a later analysis, every TCR beta chain was defined by the combination of its CDR3 amino acid sequence and its V-gene family, and reads without a unique V-gene family were dropped. A later analysis removed 592 highly shared, low-generation-probability nucleotide sequences to deal with suspected cross-contamination and a sequencing artifact. A later analysis calculated a clonal expansion index for each public chain from normalized within-repertoire ranks of inferred template counts. A later analysis computed generation probabilities with a VDJ recombination model fitted to out-of-frame rearrangements, and checked the results against IGoR. In a later analysis, TCR-TCR, TCR-HLA and TCR-CMV co-occurrence was scored with hypergeometric tests, and a repertoire-size bias correction was applied to TCR pairs. A later analysis estimated false discovery rates by permuting HLA or CMV assignments 20 times. In a later analysis, co-occurring TCRs were grouped using DBSCAN, with TCRdist sequence similarity added in when clustering inside HLA-allele-positive subsets. Repertoires with fewer than 30,000 or more than 120,000 public chains, plus five repertoires with anomalous nucleotide sharing, were excluded from co-occurrence clustering. Entries here come from immuneACCESS through TCRdb and include only in-frame sequences with V and J called. Some clones fail to appear in such tables; in the studies checked, an unresolved V gene covers under half of the shortfall, and the cause of the remainder is unknown. V, J and clone size are those of that table, while D and trimming were read from the DNA. The sample profile shows about 150,000 clones; over 65% of them were found once. The ten top clones hold about 1.6% of the sample.

In total, 600 or so healthy bone marrow donors made up the cohort. Cohort members were all nominally healthy when sampled, although unrecorded immune exposures were likely present. The donor was CMV seronegative and belonged to the group of over 300 seronegative cohort members. A peripheral blood sample was provided by each donor, and peripheral blood mononuclear cells were used for TCR beta sequencing. The Qiagen DNeasy Blood Extraction Kit was used to extract genomic DNA from the blood cell samples. The V and J ends are trimmed by 4 bases and 5 bases, leaving 12 bases between them. Sequences SGHTA (CDR1) and FQGNSA (CDR2) are obtained from the germline V gene. From the cysteine up to the phenylalanine, the CDR3 has a length of 14 residues. Only the CDR3 region is kept as DNA, spanning 42 bases read in frame from base 1. Regarding this clone: The target of this receptor is not known. The sample holds no much larger clone one base away, and base qualities are not on file.

The clonotype originates from a man aged 40-49 years in good health and CMV-seronegative. The chain is assembled from TRBV7-2 and TRBJ2-1, and possibly TRBD1, on 6 matching bases. The material sequenced was PBMCs. The CDR3: CASSSRGANNEQFF. The DNA reads TGTGCCAGCAGCTCCAGGGGCGCTAACAATGAGCAGTTCTTC.